Below are 25 T cell receptor beta chains sequenced from a single sample in a study of T cell responses to AZD1222 COVID-19 vaccine. Here immunoSEQ multiplex PCR was the method, and the copy in TCRdb shows in-frame clones only, minus some. The table shows 130,000 or so clones, with more than 85% occurring only once. This specimen consisted of peripheral blood, obtained on day 0 of MenACWY control vaccination. These receptor sequences come from an adult in good health.

Here the CDR3 reads CSVGRADYGYTF. DNA of the CDR3: TGCAGCGTTGGCAGGGCGGACTATGGCTACACCTTC. The rearrangement joins TRBV29-1 to TRBJ1-2; TRBD1 is a possible D gene (5 bases). Per germline, CDR1 SQVTM and CDR2 ANQGSEA. The CDR3 runs to 12 residues. Trimming stripped 4 bases from V and 3 bases from J, with 9 bases between.

The J gene is TRBJ1-1, the V gene TRBV7-2; 10 bases map to TRBD1. There are 13 residues in the CDR3. The germline V gene has CDR1 SGHTA and CDR2 FQGNSA. Trimming at V came to 6 bases and at J to 11 bases, leaving 9 bases not matched to a gene. The CDR3 loop reads CASRTGGAYVAFF. The CDR3 coding sequence is TGTGCCAGCAGGACAGGGGGCGCATACGTCGCTTTCTTT.

The chain has TRBV4-2 and TRBJ1-1; the D gene is possibly TRBD1 (5 bases). Germline V CDR1 and CDR2: LGHNA, YNFKEQ. CDR3 size: 12 residues. The V gene lost 1 base and the J gene lost 8 bases, with 8 bases spanning the gap. In nucleotides, the CDR3 is TGTGCCAGCAGCCAAGGGGGCAAAGAAGCTTTCTTT. Encoded protein: CASSQGGKEAFF.

V usage is TRBV19 and J usage is TRBJ1-2, with D unclear. The V and J ends lost 7 bases and 2 bases respectively, with 11 bases between them. Germline assignment: CDR1 LNHDA and CDR2 SQIVND (reference sequence). The CDR3 runs to 13 residues. CDR3 nucleotides: TGTGCCAGTAACCCAGGCCCCAACTATGGCTACACCTTC. Its translation: CASNPGPNYGYTF.

The chain has TRBV6-4 and TRBJ2-1; 12 bases align to TRBD2. The ends lost 5 bases at V and 7 bases at J; junction bases unmatched: 3. CDR1 and CDR2 from the germline V gene are MRHNA and SNTAGT. The CDR3 extends over 14 amino acids. As DNA, the CDR3 is TGTGCCAGCAGTCAACTAGCGGGAGGAAATGAGCAGTTCTTC. Translation: CASSQLAGGNEQFF.

V is TRBV5-1 and J is TRBJ2-5; possible D gene TRBD2, 6 bases. Trimming left V 3 bases short and J 4 bases short, with 16 bases between. CDR1 and CDR2 from the germline V gene are SGHRS and YFSETQ. The CDR3 sequence is 15 residues long. The DNA for the CDR3 is TGCGCCAGCAGCTCATCCGTGGGGGGAGCAGAGACCCAGTACTTC. Translated: CASSSSVGGAETQYF.

V usage is TRBV7-2 and J usage is TRBJ2-5; D remains unclear. This CDR3 spans 15 amino acids. Germline V CDR1 and CDR2: SGHTA, FQGNSA. V lost 5 bases and J 2 bases, leaving 15 bases between the germline ends. CDR3: CASSPKVGIQETQYF. The CDR3 DNA follows: TGTGCCAGCAGCCCAAAAGTTGGGATACAAGAGACCCAGTACTTC.

The chain is built from TRBV19 and TRBJ1-2, with D uncertain. Germline V lookup: CDR1 LNHDA, CDR2 SQIVND (reference sequence). V was trimmed by 6 bases and J by 8 bases, leaving 10 bases between them. The CDR3 is made up of 11 amino acids. The CDR3 DNA follows: TGTGCCAGTAGATACAGCCTGGGCTACACCTTC. Protein: CASRYSLGYTF.

The V call is TRBV12-3 or TRBV12-4, the J call TRBJ1-1; no reliable D call. The CDR3 covers 13 residues. The V gene lost 4 bases and the J gene lost 1 base, with 7 bases spanning the gap. The CDR3, as DNA: TGTGCCAGCAGTTGGACCCAGAACACTGAAGCTTTCTTT. Its protein is CASSWTQNTEAFF.

This clone was seen a single time. This sample also contains other DNA sequences that code for the same CDR3. The chain links TRBV9 to TRBJ2-1; possibly TRBD2 for D (5 bases). V lost 2 bases and J 4 bases, leaving 7 bases between the germline ends. This CDR3 comprises 13 residues. Germline assignment: CDR1 SGDLS and CDR2 YYNGEE. The CDR3 nucleotides are TGTGCCAGCAGCGTCGGGATATACAATGAGCAGTTCTTC. Residues: CASSVGIYNEQFF. Complete variable domain (other parts from reference TRBV9 and TRBJ2-1): DSGVTQTPKHLITATGQRVTLRCSPRSGDLSVYWYQQSLDQGLQFLIQYYNGEERAKGNILERFSAQQFPDLHSELNLSSLELGDSALYFCASSVGIYNEQFFGPGTRLTVL.

This chain joins TRBV29-1 and TRBJ1-4; 7 bases are shared with TRBD1. This CDR3 spans 14 amino acids. Germline CDR1 SQVTM, CDR2 ANQGSEA. With V trimmed by 0 bases and J by 8 bases, 6 bases remained unmatched. The CDR3 DNA reads as TGCAGCGTTGAAGATACAGGGGAGGTAGAAAAACTGTTTTTT. It encodes CSVEDTGEVEKLFF.

The chain links TRBV5-4 to TRBJ2-3; D is perhaps TRBD2 (5 bases). The CDR3 totals 16 residues. V lost 0 bases to trimming and J lost 1 base, with 12 bases between them. Germline-derived CDR1 and CDR2 are SGHNT and YYREEE (reference sequence). The CDR3 region has the DNA TGTGCCAGCAGCTTGGAGGGCTTCGGGGGCACAGATACGCAGTATTTT. Its protein product is CASSLEGFGGTDTQYF.

Here the CDR3 reads CASSILTGGKDTQYF. CDR3 nucleotide sequence: TGTGCCAGTAGTATCTTGACAGGGGGTAAAGATACGCAGTATTTT. This chain uses TRBV19 with TRBJ2-3; 9 positions match TRBD1. CDR1 and CDR2 from the germline V gene are LNHDA and SQIVND (reference sequence). CDR3 size: 15 residues. V was pared by 3 bases and J by 5 bases, with 6 bases of the junction left unmatched.

This clone has more than one count but fewer than ten. The genes are TRBV5-1 and TRBJ2-2, with D perhaps matching TRBD1 or TRBD2 (5 bases each). CDR1 SGHRS and CDR2 YFSETQ come from the germline V gene. The CDR3 consists of 15 residues. V was cut by 4 bases and J by 6 bases, with 16 bases left in between. CDR3 residues: CASSPRGTGAGELFF. CDR3 nucleotide sequence: TGCGCCAGCAGCCCTCGGGGCACCGGGGCCGGGGAGCTGTTTTTT.

The CDR3 spells CASSVASTDTQYF. The CDR3 DNA reads TGCGCCAGCAGCGTAGCTAGCACAGATACGCAGTATTTT. The rearrangement joins TRBV5-1 to TRBJ2-3, with D hard to call. The CDR3 length is 13 residues. Per germline, CDR1 SGHRS and CDR2 YFSETQ. The V and J ends lost 4 bases and 0 bases respectively, with 6 bases between them.

The rearrangement links TRBV5-1 to TRBJ2-5; 7 bases match TRBD2. The CDR3 loop spans 12 amino acids. With V trimmed by 5 bases and J by 4 bases, 2 bases remained unmatched. Germline V gene sequence: CDR1 SGHRS, CDR2 YFSETQ. The CDR3 is CASRRELETQYF. DNA of the CDR3: TGCGCCAGCAGGCGGGAGTTAGAGACCCAGTACTTC.

The chain combines TRBV19 with TRBJ1-1, with TRBD1 as a possible D gene (5 bases). Trimming cost V 5 bases and J 1 base, with 11 bases left between them. The CDR3 length is 14 residues. The germline V gene has CDR1 LNHDA and CDR2 SQIVND (reference sequence). In nucleotides, the CDR3 is TGTGCCAGTAGTCCCTGGGGGGGGAACACTGAAGCTTTCTTT. It specifies CASSPWGGNTEAFF.

The chain links TRBV9 to TRBJ1-1, with a weak D call TRBD1 (6 bases). CDR3 length: 15 residues. In germline, CDR1 is SGDLS, CDR2 YYNGEE. Trimming removed 4 bases at V and 1 base at J, with 14 bases between. CDR3 sequence reads: CASSRLGGGNTEAFF. CDR3 in DNA: TGTGCCAGCAGCCGCTTGGGGGGCGGGAACACTGAAGCTTTCTTT.

This chain connects TRBV12-3 or TRBV12-4 to TRBJ1-1; D gene uncertain. CDR3 length equals 13 residues. V lost 5 bases and J lost 4, with 11 bases in between. CDR3 nucleotide sequence: TGTGCCAGCAGTCAAAGAGAGGGCACTGAAGCTTTCTTT. It specifies CASSQREGTEAFF.

Remarks on this clone: The identical CDR3 is also encoded by other nucleotide sequences in the sample. The chain is built from TRBV10-3 and TRBJ1-1, with D maybe TRBD1 (6 bases). CDR1 and CDR2 (germline): ENHRY, SYGVKD. Trimming pared 8 bases from V and 2 bases from J, leaving 12 bases between. The CDR3 is made up of 13 amino acids. The CDR3, as DNA: TGTGCCATCTCCTCACAGGGCAACACTGAAGCTTTCTTT. It translates to CAISSQGNTEAFF.

V is TRBV7-2 and J is TRBJ2-1; D unclear. In germline, CDR1 is SGHTA, CDR2 FQGNSA. V was pared by 4 bases and J by 6 bases, with 13 bases between. This CDR3 has 14 amino acids. DNA for the CDR3: TGTGCCAGCAGCTCCTCTCCGGGTTTCAATGAGCAGTTCTTC. This encodes CASSSSPGFNEQFF.

V is TRBV30 and J is TRBJ1-1; no clear D. CDR3 size: 12 residues. V lost 5 bases and J lost 1, with 8 bases in between. Germline assignment: CDR1 GTSNPN and CDR2 SVGIG (reference sequence). CDR3 DNA sequence: TGTGCCTGGGAGTGGGGGAACACTGAAGCTTTCTTT. Residues: CAWEWGNTEAFF.

The chain links TRBV5-4 to TRBJ2-7; TRBD1 agrees at 10 bases. Germline V CDR1 and CDR2: SGHNT, YYREEE (reference sequence). J was trimmed by 3 bases and V by 3 bases; bases with no gene match: 3. There are 14 residues in the CDR3. The CDR3 here is CASSSRTGGYEQYF. CDR3 DNA: TGTGCCAGCAGCTCGCGGACAGGGGGCTACGAGCAGTACTTC.

The chain employs TRBV5-4 and TRBJ2-1, with TRBD2 matching 13 bases. This CDR3 is 16 amino acids long. Trimming took 2 bases from V and 9 from J; bases not matched to a gene: 8. Germline assignment: CDR1 SGHNT and CDR2 YYREEE (reference sequence). Written as DNA, the CDR3 is TGTGCCAGCAGCTTATCCCCACTAGCGGGAGGGGGTGAGCAGTTCTTC. Amino acid sequence: CASSLSPLAGGGEQFF.

The chain combines TRBV27 with TRBJ2-7; D gene unclear. CDR1 MNHEY and CDR2 SMNVEV come from the germline V gene (reference sequence). V shed 0 bases and J shed 1 base, with 10 bases lying between them. The CDR3 totals 15 residues. The chain's CDR3 is CASSLSSGRSYEQYF. In DNA, the CDR3 is TGTGCCAGCAGTTTATCTTCCGGTCGGTCCTACGAGCAGTACTTC.